The 14 T cell receptor beta chains in this list originate from one sample, sequenced in a study of graft-versus-host responses after intestinal transplantation. Their target antigens are unknown. Using immunoSEQ multiplex PCR, the repertoire was profiled, and TCRdb retains in-frame clones only, with some absent. The table records around 26,000 clones, roughly 86% of them present only once. Sequences were derived from unstimulated CD8+ T cells sorted from spleen or lymph node cells, sampled before transplant. The receptors were sampled from a human donor who was the organ donor for an intestinal transplant.

The chain has TRBV4-1 and TRBJ1-2; the D is unclear. The CDR3 loop spans 16 amino acids. The germline V and J ends were trimmed by 1 base and 4 bases, with 16 bases remaining between them. Germline values: CDR1 MGHRA, CDR2 YSYEKL. CDR3 in amino acids: CASSQVVDRVIYGYTF. CDR3 DNA: TGCGCCAGCAGCCAAGTGGTGGATCGGGTAATCTATGGCTACACCTTC.

The chain combines TRBV27 with TRBJ1-2; TRBD1 matches at 7 bases. Per germline, CDR1 MNHEY and CDR2 SMNVEV (reference sequence). V trimming: 0 bases; J trimming: 4 bases; junction bases outside the gene matches: 14. The CDR3 sequence is 18 residues long. CDR3 sequence (DNA): TGTGCCAGCAGTTTATCGACAGACCGGGCAGGGGGTTTCTATGGCTACACCTTC. This sequence encodes CASSLSTDRAGGFYGYTF.

The CDR3, as DNA: TGTGCCAGCAGTTTAGTCCACAGTGCCGATGAGCAGTTCTTC. This gives the protein CASSLVHSADEQFF. V and J are TRBV27 and TRBJ2-1; no clear D gene. The CDR3 is 14 amino acids. Trimming stripped 2 bases from V and 8 bases from J, with 13 bases between. From germline, CDR1 is MNHEY and CDR2 SMNVEV (reference sequence).

The chain couples TRBV7-9 to TRBJ1-5, with 8 nucleotides matching TRBD1. V dropped 5 bases and J dropped 6; count of bases not matched to a gene: 0. This CDR3 has 12 amino acids. Germline-derived CDR1 and CDR2 are SEHNR and FQNEAQ (reference sequence). The CDR3 DNA reads as TGTGCCAGCAGCGACAGGGGTCAGCCCCAGCATTTT. Protein product: CASSDRGQPQHF.

The gene calls are TRBV6-5 and TRBJ1-1; tentatively, D is TRBD1 (5 bases). Germline assignment: CDR1 MNHEY and CDR2 SVGAGI. The CDR3 runs to 13 residues. Deletions cut 6 bases from V and 7 bases from J, with 15 bases between. In DNA, the CDR3 is TGTGCCAGCAGCTACGGGGGGGACGGTGAAGCTTTCTTT. The encoded protein is CASSYGGDGEAFF.

The rearrangement uses TRBV5-1 and TRBJ2-1; D perhaps matches TRBD2 (5 bases). Between the trimmed V and J ends, which lost 0 bases and 2 bases, there was a span of 6 bases. The CDR3 has 14 residues. Germline CDR1 is SGHRS and CDR2 is YFSETQ. The CDR3 sequence is CASSLAGTYNEQFF. In DNA form, the CDR3 reads TGCGCCAGCAGCTTGGCCGGGACCTACAATGAGCAGTTCTTC.

This rearrangement joins TRBV7-6 to TRBJ1-3; D is perhaps TRBD1 (5 bases). Germline CDR1 is SGHVS and CDR2 is FNYEAQ. The length of the CDR3 is 15 residues. V was clipped by 5 bases and J by 0 bases, with 11 bases between them. This CDR3 is CASSPQANSGNTIYF. CDR3 coding DNA: TGTGCCAGCAGCCCACAGGCAAACTCTGGAAACACCATATATTTT.

This chain connects TRBV18 to TRBJ1-3, with D perhaps TRBD1 (5 bases). CDR1 and CDR2 from the germline V gene are KGHSH and LQKENI. The CDR3 is 14 residues long. Trimming removed 2 bases at V and 8 bases at J, with 13 bases between. The CDR3 DNA reads TGTGCCAGCTCACCAGTACGAAGAGGGGACACCATATATTTT. It specifies CASSPVRRGDTIYF.

J is TRBJ2-1 and V is TRBV4-1, with TRBD2 matching over 12 bases. Unmatched junction bases numbered 4, after V lost 3 bases and J lost 4 bases. This CDR3 region has 16 residues. CDR1 and CDR2 (germline): MGHRA, YSYEKL. CDR3 coding DNA: TGCGCCAGCAGCCACCTGGGACTAGCGGGTTACAATGAGCAGTTCTTC. It specifies CASSHLGLAGYNEQFF.

This clone occurred a few times. The CDR3 bases are TGCGCCAGCAGCCAAGACGACCCCGGCGGCAATGAGCAGTTCTTC. Its protein product is CASSQDDPGGNEQFF. The genes are TRBV4-3 and TRBJ2-1; D remains ambiguous. CDR1 is LGHNA and CDR2 is YSLEER in the germline V gene. The CDR3 spans 15 residues. V lost 0 bases and J 6 bases, leaving 12 bases between the germline ends.

J is TRBJ1-1 and V is TRBV10-1; D gene unclear. The V end lost 3 bases, the J end lost 1 base, and 12 bases lay between the germline ends. This CDR3 region has 15 residues. Germline V lookup: CDR1 WNHNN, CDR2 SYGVQD (reference sequence). The CDR3 region is CASSDDGVGNTEAFF. DNA for the CDR3: TGCGCCAGCAGTGATGATGGGGTTGGGAACACTGAAGCTTTCTTT.

The chain uses TRBV19 and TRBJ2-7; no definite D call. V was pared by 4 bases and J by 6 bases, with 7 bases between. The germline V gene has CDR1 LNHDA and CDR2 SQIVND (reference sequence). This CDR3 has 11 residues. For the CDR3, the DNA is TGTGCCAGTAGTAACTTGGGCGAGCAGTACTTC. Residues: CASSNLGEQYF.

This clone was found once. J is TRBJ2-1 and V is TRBV7-8, with 14 bases matching TRBD2. The CDR3 runs to 19 residues. Trimming cost V 5 bases and J 1 base; bases outside gene matches: 10. The germline gives CDR1 SGHVS, CDR2 FQNEAQ. CDR3 sequence reads: CASSPRGLAGVRSYNEQFF. The CDR3 DNA reads TGTGCCAGCAGCCCCCGGGGACTAGCGGGAGTAAGGTCCTACAATGAGCAGTTCTTC.

This clone was observed a few times. The V gene is TRBV15, the J gene TRBJ2-7, with D possibly matching TRBD1 (6 bases). Trimming cost V 3 bases and J 2 bases, with 11 bases left between them. Germline V gene sequence: CDR1 LNHNV, CDR2 YYDKDF (reference sequence). CDR3 length equals 14 residues. This chain's CDR3 is CATSREQGTYEQYF. CDR3 sequence (DNA): TGTGCCACCAGCAGGGAGCAGGGGACCTACGAGCAGTACTTC. The full variable domain, its missing parts supplied by reference TRBV15 and TRBJ2-7, is DAMVIQNPRYQVTQFGKPVTLSCSQTLNHNVMYWYQQKSSQAPKLLFHYYDKDFNNEADTPDNFQSRRPNTSFCFLDIRSPGLGDTAMYLCATSREQGTYEQYFGPGTRLTVT.